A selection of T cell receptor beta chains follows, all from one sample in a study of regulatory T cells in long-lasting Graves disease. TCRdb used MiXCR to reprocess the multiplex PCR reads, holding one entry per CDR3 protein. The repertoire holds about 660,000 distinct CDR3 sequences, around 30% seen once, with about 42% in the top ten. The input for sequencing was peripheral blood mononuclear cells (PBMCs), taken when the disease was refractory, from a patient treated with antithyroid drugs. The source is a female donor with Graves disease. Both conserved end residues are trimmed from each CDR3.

cdr3_aa: ASKGLAGALTFEQF
cdr3_length: 14
v_call: TRBV6-2/TRBV6-3
j_call: TRBJ2-1

cdr3_aa: AVRGQNLNTEAF
cdr3_length: 12
v_call: TRBV10-3
j_call: TRBJ1-1

cdr3_aa: ASSLWGVGRGNQPQH
cdr3_length: 15
v_call: TRBV5-8
j_call: TRBJ1-5

cdr3_aa: ASSPTSGRITLQF
cdr3_length: 13
v_call: TRBV7-9
j_call: TRBJ2-1

cdr3_aa: ASSELGKGYGYT
cdr3_length: 12
v_call: TRBV6-1
j_call: TRBJ1-2

cdr3_aa: ASTYRGRGLNTEAF
cdr3_length: 14
v_call: TRBV28
j_call: TRBJ1-1

cdr3_aa: ASSPGRSGLGSYEQY
cdr3_length: 15
v_call: TRBV7-9
j_call: TRBJ2-7

cdr3_aa: SATRLGGGPQETQY
cdr3_length: 14
v_call: TRBV20-1
j_call: TRBJ2-5

cdr3_aa: ATGLAGRLETQY
cdr3_length: 12
v_call: TRBV19
j_call: TRBJ2-5

cdr3_aa: ASSLTDNVQNEKLF
cdr3_length: 14
v_call: TRBV3-1
j_call: TRBJ1-4

cdr3_aa: ASSIDRGLAGNTIY
cdr3_length: 14
v_call: TRBV2
j_call: TRBJ1-3

cdr3_aa: ASSEIGERGEQY
cdr3_length: 12
v_call: TRBV2
j_call: TRBJ2-7

cdr3_aa: SATVGGGNSPLH
cdr3_length: 12
v_call: TRBV20-1
j_call: TRBJ1-6

cdr3_aa: ASRPLLGKGTEAF
cdr3_length: 13
v_call: TRBV27
j_call: TRBJ1-1

cdr3_aa: ASGLVLGGVGNTEAF
cdr3_length: 15
v_call: TRBV12-5
j_call: TRBJ1-1

cdr3_aa: ASSFSVGGQGYGYT
cdr3_length: 14
v_call: TRBV28
j_call: TRBJ1-2

cdr3_aa: ASANREREGEQY
cdr3_length: 12
v_call: TRBV27
j_call: TRBJ2-7

cdr3_aa: ASSFEGERGYT
cdr3_length: 11
v_call: TRBV5-1
j_call: TRBJ1-2

cdr3_aa: ASSETGQETQY
cdr3_length: 11
v_call: TRBV10-1
j_call: TRBJ2-5

cdr3_aa: ASSYGGAYGYT
cdr3_length: 11
v_call: TRBV6-5
j_call: TRBJ1-2

cdr3_aa: ASSEVGVRAYEQY
cdr3_length: 13
v_call: TRBV6-2/TRBV6-3
j_call: TRBJ2-7

cdr3_aa: ASSERAWETQY
cdr3_length: 11
v_call: TRBV9
j_call: TRBJ2-5

cdr3_aa: ASSSIRLLNSYEQY
cdr3_length: 14
v_call: TRBV11-2
j_call: TRBJ2-7

cdr3_aa: ASSLAPGQSLH
cdr3_length: 11
v_call: TRBV5-1
j_call: TRBJ1-6

cdr3_aa: ATSVEWNTEAF
cdr3_length: 11
v_call: TRBV3-1
j_call: TRBJ1-1

cdr3_aa: ASRTGRDTEAF
cdr3_length: 11
v_call: TRBV6-1
j_call: TRBJ1-1

cdr3_aa: ASGYRRTLEGYGYT
cdr3_length: 14
v_call: TRBV12-5
j_call: TRBJ1-2

cdr3_aa: ATRTSGDSYEQY
cdr3_length: 12
v_call: TRBV28
j_call: TRBJ2-7

cdr3_aa: ASSVIDPPIYGYT
cdr3_length: 13
v_call: TRBV6-1
j_call: TRBJ1-2

cdr3_aa: ASSGRTSATALETQY
cdr3_length: 15
v_call: TRBV6-1
j_call: TRBJ2-5

cdr3_aa: SAVGQTLDYGYT
cdr3_length: 12
v_call: TRBV20-1
j_call: TRBJ1-2

cdr3_aa: ASSQPTGEKLF
cdr3_length: 11
v_call: TRBV3-1
j_call: TRBJ1-4

cdr3_aa: ASMSGPSNQPQH
cdr3_length: 12
v_call: TRBV19
j_call: TRBJ1-5

cdr3_aa: SARNPGTGSYEQY
cdr3_length: 13
v_call: TRBV20-1
j_call: TRBJ2-7

cdr3_aa: SARATGNPGELF
cdr3_length: 12
v_call: TRBV20-1
j_call: TRBJ2-2

cdr3_aa: ASSLGLAGNLRKETQY
cdr3_length: 16
v_call: TRBV7-2
j_call: TRBJ2-5